What follows describes a single T cell receptor beta chain. The antigen is undetermined. Trimming removed 2 bases at V and 4 bases at J, with 14 bases between. Per germline, CDR1 ENHRY and CDR2 SYGVKD. This CDR3 has 15 residues. The data were obtained in a study of regulatory dendritic cells for organ transplantation. Measured with immunoSEQ multiplex PCR; TCRdb has only the in-frame clones, and not every one. This sample has about 20,000 clones, with over 75% found just once. CFSE-labeled sorted T cells met regulatory or mature dendritic cells for around 5 days. The specimen sequenced was naive CD4+ T cells from blood cultured with regulatory dendritic cells. Stated subset: CD45RA+ naive T cells. The sequence derives from a human donor in good health. The chain combines TRBV10-3 with TRBJ1-1; tentative D call: TRBD1 (5 bases). The CDR3 loop is CAISETDMRGTEAFF. The DNA of the CDR3 is TGTGCCATCAGTGAGACGGACATGAGGGGCACTGAAGCTTTCTTT.